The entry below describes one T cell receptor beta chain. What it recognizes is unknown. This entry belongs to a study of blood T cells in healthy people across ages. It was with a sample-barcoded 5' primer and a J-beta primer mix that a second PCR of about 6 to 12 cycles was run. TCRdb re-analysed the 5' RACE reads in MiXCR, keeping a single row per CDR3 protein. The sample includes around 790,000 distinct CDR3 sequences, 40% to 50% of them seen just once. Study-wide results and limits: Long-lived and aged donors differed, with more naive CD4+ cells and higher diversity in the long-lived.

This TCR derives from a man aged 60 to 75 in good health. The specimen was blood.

The CDR3 is CASSTDYRGSNQPQHF. CDR3 coding DNA: TGTGCCAGCAGTACCGACTACAGGGGTAGCAATCAGCCCCAGCATTTT. The chain employs TRBV28 and TRBJ1-5; TRBD1 matches 7 bases. The germline V gene encodes CDR1 MDHEN and CDR2 SYDVKM. With V trimmed by 5 bases and J by 0 bases, 7 bases remained unmatched. This CDR3 is built from 16 residues.